One sample yielded the 16 T cell receptor beta chains listed below, sequenced in a study of CD8+ T cells in alopecia areata. In each case, RNA was isolated and then reverse transcribed into cDNA as the sequencing template. The table came from immunoSEQ multiplex PCR; TCRdb's copy has only in-frame clones and leaves some out. The repertoire consists of 90,000 to 150,000 clones, with around 61% occurring once and the leading ten covering roughly 2.8%. Sequences were obtained from CD4+ T cells sorted from blood. These receptors originate from a human donor in good health.

The V call is TRBV15, the J call TRBJ1-5; 7 positions match TRBD1. Trimming took 5 bases from V and 11 from J; bases not matched to a gene: 9. Per germline, CDR1 LNHNV and CDR2 YYDKDF (reference sequence). The CDR3 is 13 residues long. The CDR3 reads CATSGRQGVSQHF. As DNA, the CDR3 is TGTGCCACCAGCGGACGACAGGGCGTATCCCAGCATTTT.

The rearrangement uses TRBV7-9 and TRBJ1-2; D is ambiguous. Looked up from germline, CDR1 is SEHNR and CDR2 is FQNEAQ (reference sequence). With 1 base removed from V and 8 bases from J, the gap between germline ends came to 14 bases. The CDR3 is 14 residues long. Written as DNA, the CDR3 is TGTGCCAGCAGCTTAGATCGCGCCCTGGGGGGCTACACCTTC. This translates into CASSLDRALGGYTF. The full variable domain, completed using reference TRBV7-9 and TRBJ1-2, is DTGVSQNPRHKITKRGQNVTFRCDPISEHNRLYWYRQTLGQGPEFLTYFQNEAQLEKSRLLSDRFSAERPKGSFSTLEIQRTEQGDSAMYLCASSLDRALGGYTFGSGTRLTVV.

The table lists this clone with a few counts. V usage is TRBV29-1 and J usage is TRBJ2-7, with TRBD1 matching over 7 bases. The CDR3 loop spans 14 amino acids. Germline-derived CDR1 and CDR2 are SQVTM and ANQGSEA. With V trimmed by 5 bases and J by 0 bases, 7 bases remained unmatched. For the CDR3, the DNA is TGCAGCGTTACGGACAGGACGAGCTCCTACGAGCAGTACTTC. Translation: CSVTDRTSSYEQYF.

The chain carries TRBV6-5 and TRBJ2-1, with no clear D. Germline V gene sequence: CDR1 MNHEY, CDR2 SVGAGI. V dropped 6 bases and J dropped 0 bases, with 3 bases sitting between them. The CDR3 extends over 12 amino acids. CDR3 DNA: TGTGCCAGCAGGAGCTCCTACAATGAGCAGTTCTTC. It encodes CASRSSYNEQFF.

The J gene is TRBJ1-5, the V gene TRBV30; D possibly corresponds to TRBD1 (6 bases). The CDR3 totals 13 residues. CDR1 is GTSNPN, CDR2 SVGIG, per germline (reference sequence). V gave up 1 base and J gave up 4 bases, with 8 bases separating them. In nucleotides, the CDR3 is TGTGCCTGGAGTGGACAGGAAAATCAGCCCCAGCATTTT. Translation gives CAWSGQENQPQHF.

The V and J genes are TRBV25-1 and TRBJ1-6; D is unresolved. The length of the CDR3 is 16 residues. The V end was cut by 3 bases, the J end by 0 bases, with 9 bases between. CDR1 and CDR2 from the germline V gene are MGHDK and SYGVNS. CDR3 residues: CASSDSGSSYNSPLHF. Written as DNA, the CDR3 is TGTGCCAGCAGTGATTCGGGGAGCTCCTATAATTCACCCCTCCACTTT.

The CDR3 bases are TGCAGCGTTGAAGAGACAGGTGGCTACACCTTC. It encodes CSVEETGGYTF. J is TRBJ1-2 and V is TRBV29-1, with D possibly TRBD1 on 6 matching bases. CDR3 length equals 11 residues. V lost 0 bases and J 7 bases, leaving 6 bases between the germline ends. Per the germline V gene, CDR1 is SQVTM and CDR2 is ANQGSEA.

In DNA form, the CDR3 reads TGTGCCAGCAGCTTGCCAGGGGGCGTCTATGGCTACACCTTC. Its protein is CASSLPGGVYGYTF. J is TRBJ1-2 and V is TRBV5-4, with 8 bases fitting TRBD1. J gave up 4 bases and V 1 base, and 3 bases lay outside the gene matches. Germline V CDR1 and CDR2: SGHNT, YYREEE (reference sequence). The CDR3 extends over 14 amino acids.

The CDR3 nucleotides read TGCGCCAGCATCCCTAATGGCTACACCTTC. Protein sequence: CASIPNGYTF. V is TRBV23-1 and J is TRBJ1-2; no definite D call. TRBV23-1 is classed as an ORF, of uncertain function. V was pared by 7 bases and J by 6 bases, with 6 bases between. The CDR3 runs 10 residues.

The J gene is TRBJ1-6, the V gene TRBV7-9; no reliable D call. CDR1 and CDR2 (germline): SEHNR, FQNEAQ (reference sequence). The V end was cut by 1 base, the J end by 9 bases, with 13 bases between. The CDR3 is 15 amino acids. In nucleotides, the CDR3 is TGTGCCAGCAGCTTAGAGGACCCGACAACTTCACCCCTCCACTTT. It specifies CASSLEDPTTSPLHF.

The sample holds a few counts of this clone. The DNA is left out, because the CDR3 cannot be placed on it with certainty; the CDR3 is given as TCRdb lists it. The gene calls are TRBV29-1 and TRBJ2-1; the table's D call, TRBD1, has no DNA check behind it. The CDR3 is 11 amino acids long, termini counted. Germline values: CDR1 SQVTM, CDR2 ANQGSEA. This CDR3 reads CSVVGAGTAFF.

The V and J genes are TRBV29-1 and TRBJ2-2; D may be TRBD1 or TRBD2 (5 bases each). Germline V CDR1 and CDR2: SQVTM, ANQGSEA. CDR3 size: 15 residues. V was shortened by 5 bases and J by 1 base, with 14 bases between the two germline ends. The CDR3 sequence is CSVRRDPQNTGELFF. DNA of the CDR3: TGCAGCGTTAGAAGGGACCCCCAGAACACCGGGGAGCTGTTTTTT.

Many counts were recorded for this clone. This sample includes further DNA sequences coding for the same CDR3. The chain links TRBV2 to TRBJ2-7; 10 positions match TRBD1. CDR1 and CDR2 (germline): SNHLY, FYNNEI. The junction had 4 bases not matched to a gene; V was cut back by 4 bases and J by 7 bases. The CDR3 covers 13 residues. The CDR3 protein is CASSGQGAGEQYF. The DNA of the CDR3 is TGTGCCAGCAGTGGACAGGGGGCGGGGGAGCAGTACTTC.

This clone showed up just once. Other DNA sequences in the same sample also yield this CDR3. The V call is TRBV4-1, the J call TRBJ2-5; 10 bases match TRBD2. CDR3 length equals 19 residues. CDR1 is MGHRA, CDR2 YSYEKL, per germline. V was pared by 0 bases and J by 1 base, with 11 bases of the junction left unmatched. CDR3 sequence (DNA): TGCGCCAGCAGCCAAGATAGGCCTAGCGGGGGAGTCGGCCAAGAGACCCAGTACTTC. It specifies CASSQDRPSGGVGQETQYF.

This clone appeared a few times. The V gene is TRBV19, the J gene TRBJ1-5; D not certain. Trimming removed 4 bases at V and 3 bases at J, with 16 bases between. The CDR3 is 16 residues long. Germline loops: CDR1 LNHDA, CDR2 SQIVND (reference sequence). The CDR3 region has the DNA TGTGCCAGTAGTAACCCGGACCGCCTGATCAATCAGCCCCAGCATTTT. As protein: CASSNPDRLINQPQHF.

This clone came up a few times. V gene TRBV6-1 combines with J gene TRBJ1-5; maybe TRBD1 (5 bases). The CDR3 is 14 amino acids. Germline V gives CDR1 MNHNS, CDR2 SASEGT. Trimming removed 6 bases from V and 4 bases from J, with 13 bases in between. In DNA form, the CDR3 reads TGTGCCAGCAGCGACAGTCGTTTTAATCAGCCCCAGCATTTT. It encodes CASSDSRFNQPQHF.